This T cell receptor beta chain was obtained from a study of early T cells in non-severe SARS-CoV-2 infection. Study-level information: Bulk RNA from unsorted whole blood was sequenced; chains were unpaired. Study observations and caveats: Database matching using VDJdb favored anti-spike CD8 responses, with private and CD4 specificities left missing.

Unique molecular identifiers (one per individual cDNA molecule) were attached. TCRdb re-called the 5' RACE reads through MiXCR, storing one row per CDR3 protein. Found here are approximately 88,000 distinct CDR3 sequences, roughly 13% of them singletons; the top ten hold around 1.5%. V dropped 2 bases and J dropped 8 bases, with 9 bases sitting between them. The CDR3 runs to 11 residues. Germline loops: CDR1 GTSNPN, CDR2 SVGIG (reference sequence). About this clonotype itself: Its antigen is currently unknown.

This receptor was obtained from an adult who was a healthcare worker with PCR-confirmed SARS-CoV-2 infection or an uninfected control (not recorded which). The V call is TRBV30, the J call TRBJ1-2, with D unclear. Sequencing was carried out using whole blood. CDR3 region: CAWSTGSGYTF. The CDR3 DNA sequence: TGTGCCTGGAGTACGGGCAGCGGCTACACCTTC.